The entry that follows covers one T cell receptor beta chain sequence. This table comes from immunoSEQ multiplex PCR, and its TCRdb copy is limited to in-frame clones, with some not included. The sample lists approximately 1,000,000 clones; around 78% were seen once. From germline, CDR1 is MNHEY and CDR2 SMNVEV (reference sequence). The CDR3 is made up of 13 amino acids. V dropped 5 bases and J dropped 8 bases, with 15 bases sitting between them. The entry originates in a study of shared clonotypes between healthy human individuals. Sequencing was carried out using memory CD4+ T cells from PBMCs. As for subset: CD45RA-negative fraction. V is TRBV27 and J is TRBJ1-2; D is perhaps TRBD1 (5 bases). This clonotype was obtained from a man between 18 and 29 years old in good health. Some clones in this sample may be carry-over from other donors' samples. As DNA, the CDR3 is TGTGCCAGCAGTCCGACAGTATGGAGGGGCTACACCTTC. This codes for CASSPTVWRGYTF.